These 14 T cell receptor beta chains originate from one sample sequenced in a study of molecular identifiers for immune sequencing clone quantification. MiXCR, run by TCRdb on the PCR reads, gives a single entry per CDR3 protein. The sample records 60,000 to 70,000 distinct CDR3 sequences, 15% to 20% being singletons. Material: naive CD8+ T cells from blood, with Jurkat cell RNA spiked in. The subset is: FACS-sorted CD8+CD4-CCR7+CD45RA+ naive T cells. The origin of the receptors is a human donor in good health. Some libraries in this study had Jurkat cell RNA spiked in.

In this sample, this clonotype turned up a few times. The J gene is TRBJ1-1, the V gene TRBV25-1; D ambiguous. The germline V and J ends were trimmed by 2 bases and 8 bases, with 9 bases remaining between them. The CDR3 has 12 amino acids. The germline V gene encodes CDR1 MGHDK and CDR2 SYGVNS. CDR3 sequence: CASSEVRGEAFF. The CDR3 DNA follows: TGTGCCAGCAGTGAAGTCCGAGGAGAAGCTTTCTTT. Complete variable domain (other parts from reference TRBV25-1 and TRBJ1-1): EADIYQTPRYLVIGTGKKITLECSQTMGHDKMYWYQQDPGMELHLIHYSYGVNSTEKGDLSSESTVSRIRTEHFPLTLESARPSHTSQYLCASSEVRGEAFFGQGTRLTVV.

This clonotype was picked up many times. The chain couples TRBV27 to TRBJ2-2, with D possibly being TRBD2 (5 bases). The germline V and J ends were trimmed by 8 bases and 4 bases, with 8 bases remaining between them. The CDR3 has 12 residues. CDR1 is MNHEY and CDR2 is SMNVEV in the germline V gene (reference sequence). The CDR3 spells CASRGATGELFF. The CDR3 region has the DNA TGTGCCAGCCGGGGTGCCACCGGGGAGCTGTTTTTT.

This clonotype was picked up a small number of times. The chain combines TRBV12-5 with TRBJ2-1, with D hard to call. This CDR3 spans 12 amino acids. The ends were cut back, 2 bases at V and 8 bases at J, with 7 bases in the middle. CDR1 LGHNT and CDR2 FRNRAP come from the germline V gene. The CDR3 DNA sequence: TGTGCTAGTGGTTTGCCCCGGGATGAGCAGTTCTTC. Translation: CASGLPRDEQFF.

This clonotype was counted ten times or more. The CDR3 region is CAIGQGKNNEQFF. DNA of the CDR3: TGTGCCATCGGACAGGGGAAGAACAATGAGCAGTTCTTC. The chain couples TRBV10-3 to TRBJ2-1; 9 bases agree with TRBD1. The junction had 4 bases not matched to a gene; V was cut back by 8 bases and J by 5 bases. CDR3 length: 13 amino acids. Germline lookup yields CDR1 ENHRY and CDR2 SYGVKD.

This clonotype was recorded at least ten times. The chain has TRBV28 and TRBJ2-3; 8 bases align to TRBD1. From germline, CDR1 is MDHEN and CDR2 SYDVKM. The junction had 2 bases not matched to a gene; V was cut back by 2 bases and J by 1 base. The CDR3 spans 15 residues. In DNA form, the CDR3 reads TGTGCCAGCAGTTTAGGACAGGGTGGCACAGATACGCAGTATTTT. Encoded protein: CASSLGQGGTDTQYF.

Ten or more counts support this clonotype. The CDR3 reads CASSMSLAGWTDTQYF. CDR3 sequence (DNA): TGTGCCAGTAGTATGTCACTAGCGGGGTGGACAGATACGCAGTATTTT. The chain carries TRBV19 and TRBJ2-3; TRBD2 matches at 10 bases. The CDR3 extends over 16 amino acids. Unmatched junction bases numbered 6, after V lost 3 bases and J lost 3 bases. Germline assignment: CDR1 LNHDA and CDR2 SQIVND (reference sequence).

This clonotype was found many times. The chain uses TRBV10-2 and TRBJ1-1; no definite D call. This CDR3 region has 11 residues. The germline V and J ends were trimmed by 7 bases and 6 bases, with 9 bases remaining between them. The germline CDR1 and CDR2 sequences are WSHSY and SAAADI. The CDR3 sequence is CASIKGAEAFF. CDR3 DNA sequence: TGCGCCAGCATCAAGGGAGCTGAAGCTTTCTTT.

This clonotype was observed at least ten times. This sequence joins TRBV5-1 and TRBJ1-3; D is perhaps TRBD1 (6 bases). This CDR3 region has 14 residues. V shed 3 bases and J shed 1 base, with 8 bases lying between them. Germline loops: CDR1 SGHRS, CDR2 YFSETQ. CDR3 residues: CASSSGDSGNTIYF. CDR3 nucleotide sequence: TGCGCCAGCAGCTCAGGGGATTCTGGAAACACCATATATTTT.

In its sample, this clonotype was seen many times. The CDR3 DNA sequence: TGTGCCAGCGGGACCGGGGGCTCTGGAAACACCATATATTTT. This encodes CASGTGGSGNTIYF. The chain joins TRBV6-5 to TRBJ1-3, with D possibly TRBD1 on 5 matching bases. Trimming shortened V by 8 bases and J by 0 bases, and 11 bases separated the two germline ends. The CDR3 has 14 amino acids. Per the germline V gene, CDR1 is MNHEY and CDR2 is SVGAGI.

Comments on this clonotype: This may come from a read error, since a much larger clone is one base off. Since the CDR3 does not end with the conserved phenylalanine or tryptophan, this likely comes from a read error. The chain couples TRBV7-9 to TRBJ2-7; D is ambiguous. This CDR3 spans 14 amino acids. The V and J ends lost 0 bases and 8 bases respectively, with 14 bases between them. Germline V gene sequence: CDR1 SEHNR, CDR2 FQNEAQ (reference sequence). CDR3 DNA sequence: TGTGCCAGCAGCTTAGCTATTAGTGACTCCCAGCAGTACTCC. Protein: CASSLAISDSQQYS.

Details on this clonotype: Just one base apart from a much larger clone, this may be a read error. The chain has TRBV6-2 or TRBV6-3 and TRBJ2-1; D is uncertain. This CDR3 contains 16 residues. Germline V gives CDR1 MNHEY, CDR2 SVGEGT. Between the trimmed V and J ends, which lost 7 bases and 8 bases, there was a span of 24 bases. CDR3 bases: TGTGCCAGCACCCTAGGCTGGGGTGCGGTATCGGATGAGCAGTTCTTC. Translation: CASTLGWGAVSDEQFF.

This clonotype was recorded at least ten times. The V gene is TRBV27, the J gene TRBJ1-6; the D is unclear. Germline V gene lookup returns CDR1 MNHEY and CDR2 SMNVEV (reference sequence). CDR3 length: 17 residues. Between the trimmed V and J ends, which lost 1 base and 9 bases, there was a span of 19 bases. CDR3 DNA sequence: TGTGCCAGCAGTTTATTAGTCACAGCCTCAGGCGGTTCACCCCTCCACTTT. Translating gives CASSLLVTASGGSPLHF.

With regard to this clonotype: Just one base apart from a much larger clone, this may be a read error. The CDR3 does not end in the conserved phenylalanine or tryptophan, so this is likely a read error. The V and J genes are TRBV7-3 and TRBJ2-7, with 9 bases that match TRBD1. Germline V gene lookup returns CDR1 SGHTA and CDR2 FQGTGA. This CDR3 has 15 amino acids. V was clipped by 5 bases and J by 6 bases; unmatched bases: 11. CDR3 amino acids: CASSPKAGQGSEQYL. In nucleotides, the CDR3 is TGTGCCAGCAGCCCAAAGGCGGGACAGGGTAGCGAGCAGTACCTC.

Notes on this clonotype: Possible read error: a much larger clone is one base away. It is likely a read error, because the conserved phenylalanine at the end of the CDR3 is missing. The DNA is omitted, as the CDR3 cannot be located on it reliably, and the CDR3 follows TCRdb's listing. V gene TRBV27 combines with J gene TRBJ2-7; the table assigns TRBD1, which was not confirmed against the DNA. Inclusive of both ends, the CDR3 amounts to 15 amino acids. Germline loops: CDR1 MNHEY, CDR2 SMNVEV (reference sequence). This CDR3 reads CASSPWGADLPTKYL.